A selection of T cell receptor beta chains follows, all from one sample in a study of T cell repertoires in cytomegalovirus infection. These receptors have no known antigen. TCRdb independently ran MiXCR on the reads; one entry per CDR3 protein. The table records 45,000 to 65,000 distinct CDR3 sequences, around a fifth of them present only once. The material was CD8+ T cells from cultured PBMCs, obtained from culture after CMV antigen stimulation. Source of these receptors: a human donor in good health (CMV status not recorded). Some clones in this sample may be carry-over from other donors' samples. CDR3s include the opening cysteine and the closing phenylalanine or tryptophan. Fields, in order: clone size, V gene, J gene, D gene, CDR3 DNA, CDR3 protein. A D gene is named only where the DNA matches it firmly. Size tells how often a clone was seen (once, few, many) or the class of an expanded clone, and some rows leave it out.

few	TRBV12-3/TRBV12-4	TRBJ1-5	.	TGTGCCAGCAGTCCCCTCCCAGGTCTCGATCAGCCCCAGCATTTT	CASSPLPGLDQPQHF
.	TRBV7-9	TRBJ2-7	.	TGTGCCAGCAGCTTAGCAGCGGGGATGGGGACAGGAATCTACGAGCAGTACTTC	CASSLAAGMGTGIYEQYF
.	TRBV5-5	TRBJ1-4	.	TGTGCCAGCAGCTTGGGACCCGTGGATGAAAAACTGTTTTTT	CASSLGPVDEKLFF
.	TRBV4-1	TRBJ1-2	.	TGCGCCAGCAGCTCGGGGGAGGGGCGAATTTACTATGGCTACACCTTC	CASSSGEGRIYYGYTF
few	TRBV7-3	TRBJ2-7	.	TGTGCCAGCAGCCCCGACGGGCACGAGCAGTACTTC	CASSPDGHEQYF
few	TRBV12-3/TRBV12-4	TRBJ1-1	.	TGTGCCAGCAGTTCCTTTCGACCAGGGGACACTGAAGCTTTCTTT	CASSSFRPGDTEAFF
.	TRBV7-9	TRBJ1-1	TRBD1	TGTGCCAGCAGGACAGGGACAGGGAAACTTAACACTGAAGCTTTCTTT	CASRTGTGKLNTEAFF
few	TRBV6-1	TRBJ2-1	TRBD1	TGTGCCAGCAGCCGAGCCCTTTTTTCCCGGACAGGGGGTGGTGAGCAGTTCTTC	CASSRALFSRTGGGEQFF
.	TRBV27	TRBJ1-3	.	TGTGCCAGCAGTTTATCCTTTTTGAAAGGGAGCGCTGGAAACACCATATATTTT	CASSLSFLKGSAGNTIYF
.	TRBV7-7	TRBJ2-1	TRBD2	TGTGCTAGCAGCCCCCGGACTAGCGGGGGGGCCGGGGGCAATGAGCAGTTCTTC	CASSPRTSGGAGGNEQFF
few	TRBV19	TRBJ2-1	TRBD1	TGTGCCAGTAGTAGTACCCAGGACAGGGTCAGAAATGAGCAGTTCTTC	CASSSTQDRVRNEQFF
few	TRBV12-3/TRBV12-4	TRBJ1-1	.	TGTGCCAGCAGTTGGGGTGGCCGGGCCACTGAAGCTTTCTTT	CASSWGGRATEAFF
.	TRBV7-8	TRBJ2-3	.	TGTGCCAGCAGCCAAAAGGGGCCTACGGATACGCAGTATTTT	CASSQKGPTDTQYF
.	TRBV7-9	TRBJ1-3	.	TGTGCCAGCAGCTATTCTAGCTCTGGAAACACCATATATTTT	CASSYSSSGNTIYF
.	TRBV7-2	TRBJ2-5	.	TGTGCCAGCAGCTTAAGGGCAGCTGGGGGGATAGAGACCCAGTACTTC	CASSLRAAGGIETQYF
.	TRBV20-1	TRBJ1-2	.	TGCAGTGCTAGAGATCCGAGGGAATCAGCTAACTATGGCTACACCTTC	CSARDPRESANYGYTF
few	TRBV11-2	TRBJ2-7	.	TGTGCCAGCAGCTTAGTAGACATTTCCTCCTACGAGCAGTACTTC	CASSLVDISSYEQYF
.	TRBV27	TRBJ2-7	.	TGTGCCAGCTCCGGGACACAGACGAAGCAGTACTTC	CASSGTQTKQYF
.	TRBV12-3/TRBV12-4	TRBJ1-1	.	TGTGCCAGCAGTTGGGGTGCTGAAGCTTTCTTT	CASSWGAEAFF
.	TRBV27	TRBJ1-5	.	TGTGCCAGCGGGAGAACAGGGAGGGATCAGCCCCAGCATTTT	CASGRTGRDQPQHF
few	TRBV7-4	TRBJ2-7	TRBD1	TGTGCCAGCAGCTCCTCGACAGGGCCCTACGAGCAGTACTTC	CASSSSTGPYEQYF
.	TRBV7-9	TRBJ2-1	.	TGTGCCAGCAGCTTACCACCCCAGGTGGGGTTTGACAATGAGCAGTTCTTC	CASSLPPQVGFDNEQFF
few	TRBV10-2	TRBJ1-3	.	TGCGCCAGCAGTGAGTCAGGCAGCTCTGGAAACACCATATATTTT	CASSESGSSGNTIYF
.	TRBV28	TRBJ2-1	TRBD2	TGTGCCAGCGTAGCGGGGGGGCTTTGGGAGCAGTTCTTC	CASVAGGLWEQFF
.	TRBV30	TRBJ1-3	.	TGTGCCTGGAGTGTTGCTGGAAACACCATATATTTT	CAWSVAGNTIYF
.	TRBV11-3	TRBJ2-1	.	TGTGCCAGCAGATCCGTGGAGAGGGGTCTCAATGAGCAGTTCTTC	CASRSVERGLNEQFF
.	TRBV7-9	TRBJ2-7	.	TGTGCCAGCAGCTCGTCAGCTATCGAGCAGTACTTC	CASSSSAIEQYF
.	TRBV10-3	TRBJ2-5	TRBD2	TGTGCCATCAGTGAGGAGGGGACTAAGGACCAAGAGACCCAGTACTTC	CAISEEGTKDQETQYF
few	TRBV24-1	TRBJ2-2	.	TGTGCCACCAGTGATTTAACGGGGGTGACCGGGGAGCTGTTTTTT	CATSDLTGVTGELFF
few	TRBV29-1	TRBJ1-2	.	TGCAGCGTTGAAGGGGGCTACACCTTC	CSVEGGYTF
few	TRBV6-1	TRBJ2-1	TRBD2	TGTGCCAGCAGTGAACTGCGGGGGGGCCATACGAGAAAGAATGAGCAGTTCTTC	CASSELRGGHTRKNEQFF
few	TRBV7-9	TRBJ1-3	TRBD1	TGTGCCAGCAGCCCACCCTCGACAGGGTATGGAAACACCATATATTTT	CASSPPSTGYGNTIYF
few	TRBV6-2/TRBV6-3	TRBJ1-2	.	TGTGCCAGCAGCCTTGGGGGGGAACGAGACTATGGCTACACCTTC	CASSLGGERDYGYTF
few	TRBV7-6	TRBJ2-3	.	TGTGCCAGCGGGCCAGATACGCAGTATTTT	CASGPDTQYF
.	TRBV7-2	TRBJ1-6	.	TGTGCCAGCAGCTTAGGGGGGGCTACCTATAATTCACCCCTCCACTTT	CASSLGGATYNSPLHF
many	TRBV6-5	TRBJ2-7	.	TGTGCCAGCAGTCTGGACAGCCCCTACGAGCAGTACTTC	CASSLDSPYEQYF
.	TRBV7-8	TRBJ2-1	.	TGTGCCATCAGCTACGAAGCGTTAACAGGGGGACTATACAATGAGCAGTTCTTC	CAISYEALTGGLYNEQFF
.	TRBV4-1	TRBJ1-1	.	TGCGCCAGCAGGCAAAAGCAGGGGAGAAATGAAGCTTTCTTT	CASRQKQGRNEAFF
many	TRBV10-2	TRBJ2-7	TRBD1	TGCGCCAGCACCATACAGGGGGCAAGGGACGAGCAGTACTTC	CASTIQGARDEQYF
.	TRBV27	TRBJ2-1	.	TGTGCCAGCAGCACAAAACGTCGGTACAATGAGCAGTTCTTC	CASSTKRRYNEQFF
.	TRBV6-6	TRBJ1-1	.	TGTGCCAGCAGTTACGAGACAGCTCTATCTTTCTTT	CASSYETALSFF